This is a list of T cell receptor beta chains from one sample in a study of T-cell reconstitution after alpha-beta-depleted transplantation in children. Each CDR3 protein is one row after TCRdb ran MiXCR on the PCR reads. This table has about 500,000 distinct CDR3 sequences, 30% to 35% appearing once. The specimen was PBMCs from the stem cell graft donor, collected from the stem cell graft. These receptors all stem from a human donor who donated a stem cell graft to a child with aplastic anemia. The CDR3 runs from the conserved cysteine through the conserved F or W. A D gene is named only where the DNA matches it firmly. Clone size is not always given. Where it is, it says once, few, many or a class for expanded clones.

j_call	v_call	clone_size	d_call	cdr3_aa	cdr3_nt
TRBJ2-2	TRBV7-2	few	TRBD2	CASSLVTSVPNTGELFF	TGTGCCAGCAGCTTAGTGACTAGCGTACCGAACACCGGGGAGCTGTTTTTT
TRBJ1-1	TRBV7-9	few	.	CASSASPGEAFF	TGTGCCAGCAGCGCATCTCCCGGAGAAGCTTTCTTT
TRBJ2-1	TRBV29-1	.	.	CSTQGPAVSSYNEQFF	TGCAGCACCCAAGGGCCAGCGGTGAGCTCCTACAATGAGCAGTTCTTC
TRBJ1-1	TRBV27	few	.	CPRGTDQSAFF	TGTCCCCGCGGAACAGATCAATCGGCTTTCTTT
TRBJ2-1	TRBV12-3/TRBV12-4	.	TRBD1	CASSSGQGGSEQFF	TGTGCCAGCAGTTCGGGACAGGGCGGATCAGAGCAGTTCTTC
TRBJ2-3	TRBV12-3/TRBV12-4	.	.	CASSLIPEDTQYF	TGTGCCAGCAGCCTGATCCCAGAAGATACGCAGTATTTT
TRBJ2-1	TRBV5-5	few	.	CASSLKPPLDDVNEQFF	TGTGCCAGCAGCTTGAAGCCGCCTCTGGACGATGTGAATGAGCAGTTCTTC
TRBJ2-1	TRBV9	.	TRBD2	CASSVNRGGPEGNEQFF	TGTGCCAGCAGCGTAAACCGCGGGGGACCGGAGGGGAATGAGCAGTTCTTC
TRBJ2-5	TRBV18	.	.	CASSSRDTLQETQYF	TGTGCCAGCTCAAGTCGGGACACCCTGCAAGAGACCCAGTACTTC
TRBJ1-1	TRBV29-1	few	TRBD1	CSAEGGDSTEAFF	TGCAGCGCAGAGGGGGGGGACAGCACTGAAGCTTTCTTT
TRBJ2-2	TRBV15	.	.	CATTSGNTGELFF	TGTGCCACCACGTCCGGGAACACCGGGGAGCTGTTTTTT
TRBJ1-3	TRBV7-2	.	.	CASSLMALSGNTIYF	TGTGCCAGCAGCTTAATGGCCCTCTCTGGAAACACCATATATTTT
TRBJ2-2	TRBV18	few	TRBD1	CASSPRQGQTGELFF	TGTGCCAGCTCACCAAGACAGGGGCAGACCGGGGAGCTGTTTTTT
TRBJ2-2	TRBV19	.	.	CASTGGHANTGELFF	TGTGCCAGTACAGGGGGGCACGCGAACACCGGGGAGCTGTTTTTT
TRBJ2-1	TRBV5-1	.	.	CASSPIRESYNEQFF	TGCGCCAGCAGTCCGATCAGGGAGTCCTACAATGAGCAGTTCTTC
TRBJ2-5	TRBV18	.	TRBD1	CASSPTRQGRETQYF	TGTGCCAGCTCACCAACGAGACAGGGTAGGGAGACCCAGTACTTC
TRBJ2-1	TRBV11-2	.	.	CASSLVQYGSYNEQFF	TGTGCCAGCAGCTTAGTTCAGTACGGCTCCTACAATGAGCAGTTCTTC
TRBJ1-2	TRBV12-3/TRBV12-4	once	TRBD1	CASSRVSGTVITNYGYTF	TGTGCCAGCAGCCGGGTATCCGGGACAGTCATTACAAACTATGGCTACACCTTC
TRBJ1-4	TRBV27	.	.	CASSPTQVRVEKLFF	TGTGCCAGCAGCCCCACACAGGTCCGGGTAGAAAAACTGTTTTTT
TRBJ2-5	TRBV20-1	few	.	CSAREGPQETQYF	TGCAGTGCTAGAGAGGGACCCCAAGAGACCCAGTACTTC
TRBJ2-1	TRBV7-6	.	.	CASSPTSSRTYNEQFF	TGTGCCAGCAGTCCAACCTCATCCCGTACCTACAATGAGCAGTTCTTC
TRBJ2-4	TRBV7-9	.	.	CASSLEGSIQYF	TGTGCCAGCAGCTTGGAAGGGTCAATTCAGTACTTC
TRBJ1-1	TRBV7-2	.	TRBD1	CASSLGGTGGRTEAFF	TGTGCCAGCAGCTTAGGGGGAACAGGGGGCAGGACTGAAGCTTTCTTT
TRBJ2-5	TRBV7-2	many	.	CASSLGGGLQETQYF	TGTGCCAGCAGCTTAGGGGGAGGACTCCAAGAGACCCAGTACTTC
TRBJ1-2	TRBV5-6	.	.	CASSVGNDGYTF	TGTGCCAGCAGCGTCGGAAATGATGGCTACACCTTC
TRBJ2-1	TRBV7-9	.	.	CASSFGGHEQFF	TGTGCCAGCAGCTTTGGGGGGCATGAGCAGTTCTTC
TRBJ1-5	TRBV5-1	few	.	CASSLGMIGVSNQPQHF	TGCGCCAGCAGCTTGGGAATGATAGGGGTTAGCAATCAGCCCCAGCATTTT
TRBJ2-7	TRBV7-2	few	TRBD2	CASSPGLGYEQYF	TGTGCCAGCAGCCCGGGACTAGGTTACGAGCAGTACTTC
TRBJ1-5	TRBV29-1	few	.	CSVVLGGSGQPQHF	TGCAGCGTTGTACTGGGGGGGTCCGGTCAGCCCCAGCATTTT
TRBJ2-5	TRBV5-1	once	.	CASSLGHMETQYF	TGCGCCAGCAGCCTGGGACATATGGAGACCCAGTACTTC
TRBJ2-1	TRBV20-1	few	TRBD1	CSARDSGEQFF	TGCAGTGCCAGGGACAGCGGTGAGCAGTTCTTC
TRBJ2-1	TRBV10-3	.	TRBD2	CAIRTTSGMGGVYNEQFF	TGTGCCATCAGGACGACTAGCGGGATGGGGGGGGTGTACAATGAGCAGTTCTTC
TRBJ2-1	TRBV27	.	.	CASSLRLALGNEQFF	TGTGCCAGCAGTTTAAGGCTAGCATTGGGCAATGAGCAGTTCTTC